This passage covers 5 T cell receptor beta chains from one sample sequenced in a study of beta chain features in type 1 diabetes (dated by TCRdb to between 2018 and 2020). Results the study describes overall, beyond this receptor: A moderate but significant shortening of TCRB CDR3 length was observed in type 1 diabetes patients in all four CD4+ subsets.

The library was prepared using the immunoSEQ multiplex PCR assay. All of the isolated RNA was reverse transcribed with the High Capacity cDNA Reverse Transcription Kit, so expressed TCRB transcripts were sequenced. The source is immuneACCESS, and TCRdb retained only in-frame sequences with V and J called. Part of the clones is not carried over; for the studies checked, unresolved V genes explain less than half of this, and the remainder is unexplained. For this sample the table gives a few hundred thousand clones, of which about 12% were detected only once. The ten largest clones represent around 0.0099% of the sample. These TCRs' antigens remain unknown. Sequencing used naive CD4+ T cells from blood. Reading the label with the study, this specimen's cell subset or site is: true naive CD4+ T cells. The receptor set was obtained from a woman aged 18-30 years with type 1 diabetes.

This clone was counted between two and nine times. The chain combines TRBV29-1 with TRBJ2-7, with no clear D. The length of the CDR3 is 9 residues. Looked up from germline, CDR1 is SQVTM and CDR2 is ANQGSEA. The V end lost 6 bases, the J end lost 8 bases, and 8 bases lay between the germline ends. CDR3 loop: CSVRQQQYF. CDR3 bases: TGCAGCGTCCGACAACAGCAGTACTTC.

The chain's CDR3 is CASSREGLSYNEQFF. The CDR3 DNA reads TGCGCCAGCAGCCGGGAGGGCCTGTCCTACAATGAGCAGTTCTTC. This chain links TRBV4-1 with TRBJ2-1, with TRBD2 matching 7 bases. J lost 1 base, V lost 4 bases, and 4 bases had no gene match. CDR1 and CDR2 from the germline V gene are MGHRA and YSYEKL. CDR3 length equals 15 residues.

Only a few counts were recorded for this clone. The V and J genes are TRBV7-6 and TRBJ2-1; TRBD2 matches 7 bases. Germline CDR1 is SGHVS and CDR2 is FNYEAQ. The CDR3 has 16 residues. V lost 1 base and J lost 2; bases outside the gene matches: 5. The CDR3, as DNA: TGTGCCAGCAGCTTAGGGCGGGAGCCCGCCTACAATGAGCAGTTCTTC. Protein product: CASSLGREPAYNEQFF.

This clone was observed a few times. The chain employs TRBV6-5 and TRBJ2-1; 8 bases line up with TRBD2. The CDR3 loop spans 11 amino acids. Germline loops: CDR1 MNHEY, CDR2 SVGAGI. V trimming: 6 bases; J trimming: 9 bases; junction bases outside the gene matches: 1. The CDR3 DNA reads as TGTGCCAGCAGGGCGGGGGGTGAGCAGTTCTTC. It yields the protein CASRAGGEQFF.

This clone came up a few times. CDR3 DNA: TGTGCCAGCAGTACGCCGGGACAGGGTTGGTCAGATACGCAGTATTTT. As protein: CASSTPGQGWSDTQYF. V and J are TRBV28 and TRBJ2-3; 9 bases fit TRBD1. V lost 5 bases and J lost 4; bases outside the gene matches: 10. The CDR3 runs to 16 residues. Germline assignment: CDR1 MDHEN and CDR2 SYDVKM.